Listed below are T cell receptor beta chains from one sample, sequenced in a study of T cells in Graves' hyperthyroidism and ophthalmopathy. TCRdb recomputed calls from the multiplex PCR reads with MiXCR, one row per CDR3 protein. The sample contains some 550,000 distinct CDR3 sequences, about a sixth of which appear only once. The sequenced sample was blood. The receptors originated from a woman in her 40s with Graves' ophthalmopathy. Each CDR3 is given with its conserved first and last residue. D genes are given only for firm matches. Some rows mark clone size as missing; the rest say once, few, many or name a class of expanded clone.

D: .
J: TRBJ1-5
V: TRBV15
size: few
DNA: TGTGCCACCAGCAGAGACGAGGGTACTCAGCCCCAGCATTTT
CDR3: CATSRDEGTQPQHF

D: .
J: TRBJ2-3
V: TRBV6-6
size: .
DNA: TGTGCCAGCAGTTACTCCCGTTTGGGGGAGGCCACAGATACGCAGTATTTT
CDR3: CASSYSRLGEATDTQYF

D: .
J: TRBJ1-4
V: TRBV9
size: few
DNA: TGTGCCAGCAGCTTAAATGAGGGAGGTGGCCCTAATGAAAAACTGTTTTTT
CDR3: CASSLNEGGGPNEKLFF

D: .
J: TRBJ2-3
V: TRBV20-1
size: many
DNA: TGCAGTGCTGACGACAGAAGCACAGATACGCAGTATTTT
CDR3: CSADDRSTDTQYF

D: .
J: TRBJ1-4
V: TRBV20-1
size: many
DNA: TGCAGTGCTATTGGGATCCCCTCAACTAATGAAAAACTGTTTTTT
CDR3: CSAIGIPSTNEKLFF

D: .
J: TRBJ2-7
V: TRBV4-1
size: many
DNA: TGCGCCAGCAGCCAAGACCCACGGGGGTTTTCCTACGAGCAGTACTTC
CDR3: CASSQDPRGFSYEQYF

D: .
J: TRBJ1-6
V: TRBV6-1
size: .
DNA: TGTGCCAGCAGCAGCTCCGGGACACCTAAATCACCCCTCCACTTT
CDR3: CASSSSGTPKSPLHF

D: TRBD1
J: TRBJ1-1
V: TRBV2
size: many
DNA: TGTGCCAGCAGTGGACAGGGGTATGGCACTGAAGCTTTCTTT
CDR3: CASSGQGYGTEAFF

D: TRBD2
J: TRBJ2-5
V: TRBV2
size: many
DNA: TGTGCCAGCAGTGAGTGGACTAGCGGGAGCGGGGAGACCCAGTACTTC
CDR3: CASSEWTSGSGETQYF

D: .
J: TRBJ1-6
V: TRBV10-3
size: .
DNA: TGTGCCATCAGTGCCAGAGGGATGGGTGCTAATTCACCCCTCCACTTT
CDR3: CAISARGMGANSPLHF

D: .
J: TRBJ2-1
V: TRBV9
size: few
DNA: TGTGCCAGCAGCGTAGGGCAAGGCGATGTGGTTGAGCAGTTCTTC
CDR3: CASSVGQGDVVEQFF

D: .
J: TRBJ1-3
V: TRBV6-1
size: many
DNA: TGTGCCAGCAGTGAAGAAGTAGGGAGCTCTGGAAACACCATATATTTT
CDR3: CASSEEVGSSGNTIYF

D: .
J: TRBJ1-5
V: TRBV7-9
size: few
DNA: TGTGCCAGCAGCTTAGGATGGTCGGGCAATCAGCCCCAGCATTTT
CDR3: CASSLGWSGNQPQHF

D: TRBD2
J: TRBJ2-3
V: TRBV12-3/TRBV12-4
size: many
DNA: TGTGCCAGCAGTTTTGTCCGCCTAGCGGGCACAGATACGCAGTATTTT
CDR3: CASSFVRLAGTDTQYF

D: .
J: TRBJ1-1
V: TRBV7-9
size: many
DNA: TGTGCCAGCAGAACGACAGCGGTGGTTTGGGGCGCTGAAGCTTTCTTT
CDR3: CASRTTAVVWGAEAFF

D: .
J: TRBJ1-4
V: TRBV30
size: .
DNA: TGTGCCTGGAGTGTTGGGCCGAATGAAAAACTGTTTTTT
CDR3: CAWSVGPNEKLFF

D: .
J: TRBJ1-1
V: TRBV2
size: .
DNA: TGTGCCAGCAGTAGAGGGTCTCGGACTGAAGCTTTCTTT
CDR3: CASSRGSRTEAFF